This T cell receptor beta chain was identified in a study of shared clonotypes between healthy human individuals. Study-wide background: Per donor, three plates held CD4 naive cells, three held CD4 memory, two held CD8 naive and one held CD8 memory.

Only in-frame clones appear in the TCRdb table, and some are missing; sequencing was by immunoSEQ multiplex PCR. The sample has 1.6 million or so clones, roughly 98.5% seen once. From CD4+ cells came CD45RA+ naive and CD45RA-negative memory subsets. The CDR3 has 15 amino acids. The junction had 8 bases not matched to a gene; V was cut back by 6 bases and J by 3 bases. Germline lookup yields CDR1 SNHLY and CDR2 FYNNEI. Sequencing used naive CD4+ T cells sorted from blood. Subset specified: CD45RA+ positively selected. The V gene is TRBV2, the J gene TRBJ2-3, with TRBD2 matching 8 bases. The clonotype comes from a man aged 30-40 years in good health. Here the CDR3 reads CASSDSGRGTDTQYF. CDR3 coding DNA: TGTGCCAGCAGCGACAGCGGGAGAGGAACAGATACGCAGTATTTT.